The 23 T cell receptor beta chains below come from one sample, sequenced in a study of T cells in Graves' hyperthyroidism and ophthalmopathy. The source material, RNA transcripts, was used to amplify TCR beta CDR3 regions. A first-round RT-PCR of the TCR CDR3 used the HTBI primer set. TCRdb reprocessed the multiplex PCR reads via MiXCR and lists one record per CDR3 protein. The sample includes some 500,000 distinct CDR3 sequences, approximately 15% of them seen just once. The specimen sequenced was blood. All receptors derive from a young woman with Graves' hyperthyroidism.

The sample holds many counts of this clonotype. J is TRBJ2-1 and V is TRBV12-3 or TRBV12-4; D is unclear. V lost 5 bases and J 5 bases, leaving 10 bases between the germline ends. CDR3 size: 13 residues. In DNA form, the CDR3 reads TGTGCCAGCAGTCGGACGGATAACAATGAGCAGTTCTTC. It specifies CASSRTDNNEQFF.

Ten or more counts support this clonotype. This sequence joins TRBV29-1 and TRBJ1-1; 8 bases are shared with TRBD1. The CDR3 is made up of 15 amino acids. Germline CDR1 SQVTM, CDR2 ANQGSEA. Trimming removed 3 bases from V and 3 bases from J; junction bases left unmatched: 9. The CDR3 is CSVDKLDRVDTEAFF. CDR3 bases: TGCAGCGTTGATAAATTGGACAGGGTCGACACTGAAGCTTTCTTT.

This clonotype was seen at least ten times. This chain joins TRBV19 and TRBJ2-1; D gene uncertain. From germline, CDR1 is LNHDA and CDR2 SQIVND (reference sequence). The CDR3 has 16 amino acids. Deletions cut 7 bases from V and 2 bases from J, with 18 bases between. CDR3 sequence reads: CASTQPHSPTYNEQFF. DNA for the CDR3: TGTGCCAGTACCCAACCCCACAGTCCCACCTACAATGAGCAGTTCTTC.

In its sample, this clonotype was seen many times. The chain links TRBV6-5 to TRBJ2-5, with D perhaps matching TRBD1 or TRBD2 (6 bases each). CDR1 MNHEY and CDR2 SVGAGI come from the germline V gene. The CDR3 is made up of 16 amino acids. The germline V and J ends were trimmed by 0 bases and 5 bases, with 16 bases remaining between them. CDR3 region: CASSYSSGGGLETQYF. The DNA for the CDR3 is TGTGCCAGCAGTTACTCTTCAGGAGGGGGTTTGGAGACCCAGTACTTC.

The V gene is TRBV9, the J gene TRBJ1-5, with D unclear. From germline, CDR1 is SGDLS and CDR2 YYNGEE. This CDR3 has 13 amino acids. The V end lost 1 base, the J end lost 4 bases, and 6 bases lay between the germline ends. The CDR3 nucleotides are TGTGCCAGCAGCGTATCCGGGAATCAGCCCCAGCATTTT. Its protein product is CASSVSGNQPQHF. The whole variable domain, filled in from reference TRBV9 and TRBJ1-5, reads DSGVTQTPKHLITATGQRVTLRCSPRSGDLSVYWYQQSLDQGLQFLIQYYNGEERAKGNILERFSAQQFPDLHSELNLSSLELGDSALYFCASSVSGNQPQHFGDGTRLSIL.

This clonotype was counted between two and nine times. The genes are TRBV20-1 and TRBJ1-5, with D unclear. Germline V lookup: CDR1 DFQATT, CDR2 SNEGSKA (reference sequence). The CDR3 runs 12 residues. The CDR3 nucleotides read TGCAGCGGAGCCACAATAGATCAGCCCCAGCATTTT. Its translation is CSGATIDQPQHF.

This clonotype showed up many times. This chain uses TRBV6-1 with TRBJ2-1; D is undetermined. V was pared by 6 bases and J by 6 bases, with 15 bases between. The germline V gene has CDR1 MNHNS and CDR2 SASEGT. The CDR3 runs 14 residues. Here the CDR3 reads CASRLSYASNEQFF. The CDR3 DNA reads TGTGCCAGCAGACTCAGTTACGCCAGCAATGAGCAGTTCTTC.

This clonotype was seen at least ten times. The chain is built from TRBV12-5 and TRBJ2-6; D is perhaps TRBD2 (5 bases). The V end was cut by 1 base, the J end by 10 bases, with 11 bases between. CDR1 and CDR2 from the germline V gene are LGHNT and FRNRAP. The CDR3 is 14 residues long. The CDR3 sequence: CASGLGSGENVLTF. In DNA form, the CDR3 reads TGTGCTAGTGGTTTGGGCAGTGGGGAGAACGTCCTGACTTTC.

This clonotype has at least ten counts. The V gene is TRBV6-5, the J gene TRBJ1-2, with D possibly matching TRBD1 (6 bases). This CDR3 region has 13 residues. Per germline, CDR1 MNHEY and CDR2 SVGAGI. V was trimmed by 7 bases and J by 7 bases, leaving 16 bases between them. This CDR3 reads CASNRGGYAGYTF. The DNA of the CDR3 is TGTGCCAGCAACCGAGGGGGTTACGCTGGCTACACCTTC.

The chain combines TRBV20-1 with TRBJ2-1; 11 positions match TRBD2. CDR1 is DFQATT and CDR2 is SNEGSKA in the germline V gene (reference sequence). The CDR3 spans 19 residues. Germline trimming cut 5 bases from V and 0 bases from J; bases unmatched to any gene: 15. The CDR3, as DNA: TGCAGTGCTCCCCGCCGGACTAGCGGGTCCCTAAGCTCCTACAATGAGCAGTTCTTC. It translates to CSAPRRTSGSLSSYNEQFF.

Comments on this clonotype: This may arise from a read error, as a much more abundant clone is one base away. The chain uses TRBV19 and TRBJ1-1, with a tentative D call TRBD1 (6 bases). The CDR3 is 15 residues long. Germline V gene sequence: CDR1 LNHDA, CDR2 SQIVND (reference sequence). The DNA of the CDR3 is TGTGCCAGTTGTATAGGTCCAGGGGTCAACACTGAAGCTTTCTTT. Translated: CASCIGPGVNTEAFF.

This clonotype was observed at least ten times. The CDR3 protein is CAISVLGTGGTEAFF. CDR3 coding DNA: TGTGCCATCAGTGTGTTGGGGACAGGGGGCACTGAAGCTTTCTTT. V usage is TRBV10-3 and J usage is TRBJ1-1; 11 bases match TRBD1. CDR1 and CDR2 from the germline V gene are ENHRY and SYGVKD. J gave up 4 bases and V 4 bases, and 5 bases lay outside the gene matches. The CDR3 runs to 15 residues.

With regard to this clonotype: A much bigger clone sits one base away, suggesting this may be a read error. This sequence joins TRBV10-3 and TRBJ2-1; 8 bases align to TRBD2. The CDR3 is made up of 14 amino acids. V was pared by 10 bases and J by 4 bases, with 9 bases of the junction left unmatched. Germline lookup yields CDR1 ENHRY and CDR2 SYGVKD. The CDR3 spells CATTYSGVYNEQFF. CDR3 in DNA: TGTGCCACCACATATAGCGGGGTGTACAATGAGCAGTTCTTC.

This clonotype was seen ten or more times. The chain is built from TRBV11-1 and TRBJ2-1; tentatively, D is TRBD2 (5 bases). Trimming left V 5 bases short and J 0 bases short, with 11 bases between. The CDR3 has 15 amino acids. The V gene's germline CDR1 is SGHAT and CDR2 FQDESV (reference sequence). The CDR3 sequence is CASSQLVFSYNEQFF. The DNA of the CDR3 is TGTGCCAGCAGCCAACTAGTATTCTCCTACAATGAGCAGTTCTTC.

The chain joins TRBV20-1 to TRBJ2-3, with 10 bases aligning to TRBD2. J was trimmed by 3 bases and V by 1 base; bases with no gene match: 4. The germline V gene has CDR1 DFQATT and CDR2 SNEGSKA (reference sequence). This CDR3 is 15 amino acids long. CDR3 DNA sequence: TGCAGTGCTAGAGGGGAGACTAGCGGGACAGATACGCAGTATTTT. Encoded protein: CSARGETSGTDTQYF.

The sample holds one count of this clonotype. The chain is built from TRBV11-2 and TRBJ2-1, with D tentatively TRBD1 or TRBD2 (6 bases each). CDR1 and CDR2 from the germline V gene are SGHAT and FQNNGV. There are 17 residues in the CDR3. Between the trimmed V and J ends, which lost 8 bases and 3 bases, there was a span of 23 bases. Written as DNA, the CDR3 is TGTGCCAGCTGCCTCGGGGGCCCGGGAGCACTCTACAATGAGCAGTTCTTC. Its translation is CASCLGGPGALYNEQFF.

This clonotype has at least ten counts. The V gene is TRBV20-1, the J gene TRBJ1-2, with D perhaps matching TRBD1 (5 bases). Germline CDR1 reads DFQATT; CDR2 reads SNEGSKA (reference sequence). The CDR3 totals 14 residues. Trimming pared 3 bases from V and 2 bases from J, leaving 13 bases between. CDR3 amino acids: CSARRQGINYGYTF. The CDR3 DNA sequence: TGCAGTGCTAGGCGCCAGGGTATAAACTATGGCTACACCTTC.

This clonotype was detected ten times or more. The chain links TRBV29-1 to TRBJ2-7; the match to TRBD1 covers 10 bases. The CDR3 runs to 12 residues. Germline CDR1 reads SQVTM; CDR2 reads ANQGSEA. V was clipped by 7 bases and J by 4 bases; unmatched bases: 4. CDR3 nucleotide sequence: TGCAGCGCGGGACAGGGGATATACGAGCAGTACTTC. Its protein product is CSAGQGIYEQYF.

This clonotype was recorded at least ten times. V and J are TRBV5-1 and TRBJ2-1, with TRBD2 matching 9 bases. CDR1 and CDR2 from the germline V gene are SGHRS and YFSETQ. V lost 7 bases and J lost 7; bases outside the gene matches: 6. The CDR3 covers 13 residues. CDR3 residues: CASGREGRNEQFF. CDR3 in DNA: TGCGCCAGCGGGCGGGAGGGGAGAAATGAGCAGTTCTTC. The whole variable domain, remainder taken from reference TRBV5-1 and TRBJ2-1, is KAGVTQTPRYLIKTRGQQVTLSCSPISGHRSVSWYQQTPGQGLQFLFEYFSETQRNKGNFPGRFSGRQFSNSRSEMNVSTLELGDSALYLCASGREGRNEQFFGPGTRLTVL.

This clonotype was recorded many times. This rearrangement joins TRBV18 to TRBJ2-5; D perhaps matches TRBD1 (7 bases). V lost 3 bases, J lost 5 bases, and 13 bases lay in between. CDR1 is KGHSH, CDR2 LQKENI, per germline. The CDR3 loop spans 14 amino acids. The CDR3 nucleotides read TGTGCCAGCTCACCCAGGGGGGTGAGGGAGACCCAGTACTTC. This translates into CASSPRGVRETQYF.

This clonotype has more than one count but fewer than ten. V and J are TRBV9 and TRBJ2-7; TRBD2 agrees at 9 bases. This CDR3 spans 15 amino acids. V shed 7 bases, J shed 4 bases, and the junction held 12 bases outside the gene matches. Germline-derived CDR1 and CDR2 are SGDLS and YYNGEE. The CDR3 loop is CASLSGRIPIYEQYV. In DNA form, the CDR3 reads TGTGCCAGCTTAAGCGGGAGGATTCCCATATACGAGCAGTACGTC.

This clonotype has a count of ten or more. V is TRBV3-1 and J is TRBJ2-3, with D possibly being TRBD2 (5 bases). This CDR3 region has 15 residues. V was shortened by 0 bases and J by 6 bases, with 13 bases between the two germline ends. Germline V lookup: CDR1 LGHDT, CDR2 YNNKEL (reference sequence). The CDR3 reads CASSQEGTRGDTQYF. CDR3 in DNA: TGTGCCAGCAGCCAAGAGGGCACCCGAGGGGATACGCAGTATTTT.

This clonotype showed up many times. This sequence joins TRBV6-1 and TRBJ1-6, with TRBD1 as a possible D gene (5 bases). There are 16 residues in the CDR3. V was clipped by 2 bases and J by 9 bases, with 17 bases between them. Germline CDR1 is MNHNS and CDR2 is SASEGT. CDR3 in DNA: TGTGCCAGCAGTGAAAGAGGCGGCTCTAGGGGTTCACCCCTCCACTTT. It translates to CASSERGGSRGSPLHF.